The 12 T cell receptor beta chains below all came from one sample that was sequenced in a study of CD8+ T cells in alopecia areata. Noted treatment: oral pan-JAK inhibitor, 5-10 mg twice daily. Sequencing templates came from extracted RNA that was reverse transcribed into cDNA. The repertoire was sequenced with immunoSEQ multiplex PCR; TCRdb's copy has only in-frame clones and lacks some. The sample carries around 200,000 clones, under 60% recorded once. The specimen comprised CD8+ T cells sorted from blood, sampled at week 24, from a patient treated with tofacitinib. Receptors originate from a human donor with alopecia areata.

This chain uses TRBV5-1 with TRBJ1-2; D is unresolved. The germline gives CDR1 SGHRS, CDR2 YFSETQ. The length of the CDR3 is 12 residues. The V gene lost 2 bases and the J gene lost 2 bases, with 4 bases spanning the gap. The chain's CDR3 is CASSFTNYGYTF. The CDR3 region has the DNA TGCGCCAGCAGCTTCACAAACTATGGCTACACCTTC.

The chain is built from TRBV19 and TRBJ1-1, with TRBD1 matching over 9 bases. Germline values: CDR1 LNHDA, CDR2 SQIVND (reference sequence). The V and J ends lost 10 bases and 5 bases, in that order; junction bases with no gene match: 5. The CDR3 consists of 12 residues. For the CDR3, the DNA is TGTGCCACAGGACAGGGGAGGACTGAAGCTTTCTTT. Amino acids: CATGQGRTEAFF. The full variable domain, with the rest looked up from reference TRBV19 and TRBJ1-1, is DGGITQSPKYLFRKEGQNVTLSCEQNLNHDAMYWYRQDPGQGLRLIYYSQIVNDFQKGDIAEGYSVSREKKESFPLTVTSAQKNPTAFYLCATGQGRTEAFFGQGTRLTVV.

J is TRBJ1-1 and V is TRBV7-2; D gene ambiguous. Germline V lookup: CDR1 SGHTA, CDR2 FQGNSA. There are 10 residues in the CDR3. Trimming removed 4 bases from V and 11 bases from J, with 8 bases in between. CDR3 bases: TGTGCCAGCAGCTCGACGGAGGCTTTCTTT. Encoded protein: CASSSTEAFF.

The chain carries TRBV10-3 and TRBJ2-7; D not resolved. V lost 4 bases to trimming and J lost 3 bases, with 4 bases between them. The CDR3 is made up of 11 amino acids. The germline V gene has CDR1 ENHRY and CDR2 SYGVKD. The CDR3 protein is CAISGGYEQYF. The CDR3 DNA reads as TGTGCCATCAGTGGGGGCTACGAGCAGTACTTC.

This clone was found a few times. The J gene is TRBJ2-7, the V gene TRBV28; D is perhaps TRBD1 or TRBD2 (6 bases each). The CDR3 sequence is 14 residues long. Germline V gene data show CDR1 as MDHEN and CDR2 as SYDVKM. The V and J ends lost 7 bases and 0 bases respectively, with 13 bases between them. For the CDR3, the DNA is TGTGCCAGCAAAACGGGGGCCAGCTCCTACGAGCAGTACTTC. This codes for CASKTGASSYEQYF.

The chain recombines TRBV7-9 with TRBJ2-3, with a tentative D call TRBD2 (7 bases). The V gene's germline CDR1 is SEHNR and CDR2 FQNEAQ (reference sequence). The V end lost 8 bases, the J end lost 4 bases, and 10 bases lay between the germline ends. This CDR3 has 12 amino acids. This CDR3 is CASGGASDTQYF. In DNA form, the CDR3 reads TGTGCCAGCGGGGGGGCCTCAGATACGCAGTATTTT. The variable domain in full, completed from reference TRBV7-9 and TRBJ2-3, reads DTGVSQNPRHKITKRGQNVTFRCDPISEHNRLYWYRQTLGQGPEFLTYFQNEAQLEKSRLLSDRFSAERPKGSFSTLEIQRTEQGDSAMYLCASGGASDTQYFGPGTRLTVL.

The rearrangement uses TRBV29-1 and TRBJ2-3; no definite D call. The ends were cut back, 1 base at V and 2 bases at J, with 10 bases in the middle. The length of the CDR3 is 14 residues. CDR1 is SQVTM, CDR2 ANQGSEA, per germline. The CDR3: CSVEGVLDTDTQYF. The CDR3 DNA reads TGCAGCGTTGAAGGCGTTCTGGACACAGATACGCAGTATTTT.

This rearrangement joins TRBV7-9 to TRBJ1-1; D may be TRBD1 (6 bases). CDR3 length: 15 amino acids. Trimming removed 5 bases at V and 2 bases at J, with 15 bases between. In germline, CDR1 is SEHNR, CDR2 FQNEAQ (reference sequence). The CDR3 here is CASSPENRANTEAFF. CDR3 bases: TGTGCCAGCAGCCCAGAGAACAGGGCTAACACTGAAGCTTTCTTT.

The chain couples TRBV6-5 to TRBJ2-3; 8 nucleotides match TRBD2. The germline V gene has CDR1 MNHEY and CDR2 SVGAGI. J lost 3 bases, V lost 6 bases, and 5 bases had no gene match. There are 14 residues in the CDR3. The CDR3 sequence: CASSVAGPTDTQYF. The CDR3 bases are TGTGCCAGCAGCGTAGCGGGGCCGACAGATACGCAGTATTTT.

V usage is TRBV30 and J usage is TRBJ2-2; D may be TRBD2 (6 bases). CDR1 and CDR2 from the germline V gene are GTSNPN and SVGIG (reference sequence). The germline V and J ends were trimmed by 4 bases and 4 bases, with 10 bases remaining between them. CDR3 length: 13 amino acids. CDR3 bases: TGTGCCTGGAATTCGGAGGGCACCGGGGAGCTGTTTTTT. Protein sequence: CAWNSEGTGELFF. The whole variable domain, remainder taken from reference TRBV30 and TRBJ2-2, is SQTIHQWPATLVQPVGSPLSLECTVEGTSNPNLYWYRQAAGRGLQLLFYSVGIGQISSEVPQNLSASRPQDRQFILSSKKLLLSDSGFYLCAWNSEGTGELFFGEGSRLTVL.

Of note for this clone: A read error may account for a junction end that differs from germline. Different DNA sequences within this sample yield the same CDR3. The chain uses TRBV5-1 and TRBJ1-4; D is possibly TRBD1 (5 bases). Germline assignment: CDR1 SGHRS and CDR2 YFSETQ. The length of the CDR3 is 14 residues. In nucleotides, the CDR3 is TGTGCCAGCAGCCAACCAACAGGAGGTGAAAAACTGTTTTTT. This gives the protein CASSQPTGGEKLFF.

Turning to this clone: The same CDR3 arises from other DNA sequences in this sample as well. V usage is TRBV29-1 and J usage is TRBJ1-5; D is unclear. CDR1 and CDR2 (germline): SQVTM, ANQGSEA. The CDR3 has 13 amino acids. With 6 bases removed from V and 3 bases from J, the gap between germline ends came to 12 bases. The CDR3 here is CSVETGSNQPQHF. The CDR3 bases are TGCAGCGTAGAGACGGGGTCCAATCAGCCCCAGCATTTT.